This TCR beta chain originates from a study of radiation and T cells in renal cell carcinoma. The table came from immunoSEQ multiplex PCR; TCRdb's copy has only in-frame clones and leaves some out. The sample consists of roughly 170,000 clones, about 88% of them appearing once. With regard to this clone: Its antigen is not identified.

The time point was: blood 4 weeks post-SBRT, at nephrectomy. Treatment reported: 15 Gy SBRT to primary tumor, nephrectomy 4 weeks later. Nephrectomy followed 15 Gy stereotactic body radiation by 4 weeks. V was pared by 0 bases and J by 3 bases, with 4 bases of the junction left unmatched. CDR1 is SGHNT and CDR2 is YYREEE in the germline V gene (reference sequence). CDR3 size: 15 residues. Broader study findings: Top tumor clonotypes rose in blood 2 weeks post-radiation, then contracted.

The rearrangement uses TRBV5-4 and TRBJ2-5; 8 bases map to TRBD2. The sample consisted of blood, taken from a patient whose treatment included radiotherapy and nephrectomy. The TCR sequence derives from a woman between 50 and 59 years old with renal cell carcinoma. CDR3 region: CASSLATSVEETQYF. In DNA form, the CDR3 reads TGTGCCAGCAGCTTGGCGACTAGCGTTGAAGAGACCCAGTACTTC.